Below, 4 T cell receptor beta chains from the same sample are listed, as sequenced in a study of radiotherapy plus CTLA-4 blockade in lung cancer. This table comes from immunoSEQ multiplex PCR, and its TCRdb copy is limited to in-frame clones, with some not included. The table has about 59,000 clones, approximately 70% seen once. This specimen was peripheral blood, taken from a patient treated with radiotherapy plus ipilimumab. The receptor source for this set is a human donor with non-small cell lung cancer whose response to radiotherapy plus ipilimumab could not be evaluated.

V and J are TRBV15 and TRBJ1-1; the match to TRBD1 covers 9 bases. The CDR3 totals 14 residues. J was trimmed by 6 bases and V by 5 bases; bases with no gene match: 7. Germline CDR1 LNHNV, CDR2 YYDKDF (reference sequence). The CDR3: CATSARQGVAEAFF. CDR3 DNA: TGTGCCACCAGCGCAAGACAGGGGGTCGCTGAAGCTTTCTTT.

This clone came up once. This chain joins TRBV5-8 and TRBJ2-5; D might be TRBD2 (5 bases). The CDR3 has 14 amino acids. CDR1 and CDR2 from the germline V gene are SGHTS and YDEGEE. V gave up 10 bases and J gave up 2 bases, with 18 bases separating them. CDR3 loop: CASRTRAVQETQYF. For the CDR3, the DNA is TGTGCCTCAAGAACGAGGGCGGTGCAAGAGACCCAGTACTTC.

This chain connects TRBV28 to TRBJ2-7; 9 nucleotides line up with TRBD1. The CDR3 extends over 16 amino acids. V was pared by 4 bases and J by 4 bases, with 11 bases of the junction left unmatched. Germline V gene lookup returns CDR1 MDHEN and CDR2 SYDVKM. The CDR3 region has the DNA TGTGCCAGCAGTTCCCTTTTTGGGACAGGGAGGTACGAGCAGTACTTC. Encoded protein: CASSSLFGTGRYEQYF.

This clone came up a few times. The chain is built from TRBV25-1 and TRBJ1-1, with TRBD1 as a possible D gene (5 bases). Looked up from germline, CDR1 is MGHDK and CDR2 is SYGVNS. The CDR3 length is 13 residues. V was shortened by 6 bases and J by 3 bases, with 11 bases between the two germline ends. CDR3 sequence (DNA): TGTGCCAGCAGAGACAGCTATTACACTGAAGCTTTCTTT. It specifies CASRDSYYTEAFF.